A single TCR beta chain is shown here with its context. V lost 5 bases and J lost 8, with 15 bases in between. The CDR3 runs 14 residues. The germline V gene encodes CDR1 MNHEY and CDR2 SMNVEV (reference sequence). Sequencing used immunoSEQ multiplex PCR; TCRdb keeps in-frame clones, though not all of them. The sample includes 50,000 to 60,000 clones, over 85% seen only once; the top ten take around 2.9%. This sample is part of a study of technical replicates of blood from a few donors. The V gene is TRBV27, the J gene TRBJ1-4; possible D gene TRBD1, 5 bases. Sequencing was performed on PBMCs. The receptor's source is a human donor in good health. Some clones in this sample may be carry-over from other donors' samples. The DNA for the CDR3 is TGTGCCAGCAGTGATAGGGGAAGTGGGGAAAAACTGTTTTTT. It encodes CASSDRGSGEKLFF.